This TCR beta chain was captured in a study of neurological immune-mediated disorders. A 10-nucleotide random UMI tagged transcripts in template-switch 5'RACE cDNA synthesis. Each sequencing run yielded over 190 million TCR-beta sequences from 15-18 subjects. TCRdb processed the 5' RACE reads anew with MiXCR; each CDR3 protein has one entry. The sample carries some 60,000 distinct CDR3 sequences, roughly 3.5% recorded once. There are 17 residues in the CDR3. In germline, CDR1 is SGHRS, CDR2 YFSETQ. V was shortened by 0 bases and J by 2 bases, with 15 bases between the two germline ends. This clonotype was picked up a small number of times.

The chain combines TRBV5-1 with TRBJ2-1; TRBD1 is a possible D gene (6 bases). The sample consisted of PBMCs. The TCR comes from a woman in her thirties with multiple sclerosis. The CDR3 DNA sequence: TGCGCCAGCAGCTTGGGTAGAGACAGGCCGGCCTACAATGAGCAGTTCTTC. Its protein is CASSLGRDRPAYNEQFF.